This T cell receptor beta chain emerged from a study of T-cell memory formation after mild COVID-19 listed by TCRdb under 2021. With regard to the full study: TCR sequence clusters from the two donors were found to be largely donor specific. In a couple of donors, T-cell clones that expanded and contracted after mild COVID-19 were tracked by sequencing TCRalpha and TCRbeta repertoires over time. The cohort comprised two young, previously healthy adult volunteers, one female and one male. The investigation overall reported the following: Contracting CD4+ clones were found mainly in CM and EM memory subsets, while CD8+ clones were enriched in EMRA. The detection of some responding clones in pre-infection memory suggests that pre-existing cross-reactive memory T cells joined the SARS-CoV-2 response. The study included only a couple of mild cases, and larger cohorts that include severe cases with pre-infection samples were judged to be necessary. From day 15 to 85, contracting clones showed balanced CD4/CD8 phenotypes, whereas a second wave of clones that expanded from day 15 to 37 leaned towards CD4+. Whether the second-wave clones peaking on day 37 were SARS-CoV-2 specific was not confirmed.

This sample was sequenced with an Illumina NovaSeq 6000. TCRalpha and TCRbeta cDNA libraries were constructed by 5'RACE with constant-segment primers, with sample barcodes and unique molecular identifiers being introduced. Trizol reagent was used to extract RNA from every sample. Libraries were amplified in two PCR steps, with a second sample barcode and Illumina TruSeq adapters added in the second step. Sequencing of the libraries was done on an Illumina NovaSeq, producing 2 x 150 bp paired-end reads. The paper's data handling went like this. With migec v1.2.7, reads were demultiplexed and then collapsed into UMI-guided consensus sequences. Using mixcr v2.1.11, UMI consensuses were aligned to TRA and TRB V and J templates and then assembled into clonotypes. Clonotypes were classified as expanded or contracted when called significant by both edgeR and NoisET, with noise models trained on biological replicates. edgeR calls used a false discovery rate-adjusted p below 0.01 and a log2 fold-change threshold of 1. PCA with hierarchical clustering of max-normalized trajectories of the 1000 most abundant clonotypes was used as exploratory dynamics analysis. Separately sequenced CD4+ and CD8+ repertoires were used to assign a CD4 or CD8 phenotype to each responding clone. The raw public reads went through TCRdb reprocessing: fastp at Q25, MiXCR clone calling, in-frame beta chains kept. Identical CDR3 proteins give one entry, which carries the most common genes and DNA. TCRdb, not the authors, supplied the V and J calls. The sample table shows 400,000 to 550,000 distinct CDR3 sequences, and roughly 25% are seen once. The ten most abundant clones make up approximately 12% of the sample.

This clonotype was seen a handful of times. Its antigen remains unidentified. Base qualities are not recorded, but no much larger clone differs from it by a single base. Relative to germline, V is missing 3 bases and J is missing 3 bases, with 5 bases of the junction outside any gene match. From the cysteine through the phenylalanine, the CDR3 covers 15 amino acids. The entry retains the CDR3 DNA only, 45 bases that are in frame from base 1. Based on the germline V gene, the CDR1 and CDR2 sequences are ENHRY and SYGVKD. PBMCs were isolated by Ficoll-Paque density gradient centrifugation. The rearranged segments are TRBV10-3 and TRBJ2-1; the central 7 bases match TRBD2. The TCR sequence derives from an adult woman who had mild COVID-19 (a few samples of this study predate the infection). The sample titles of this study are shuffled in the database, so cell type and time point are left out; the donor was told from shared clones. The sequencing input was PBMCs or a T cell subset sorted from them (not recorded which). The sequenced DNA: TGTGCCATCAGTGAACTAGCGATCGTCTACAATGAGCAGTTCTTC. Translated, it reads CAISELAIVYNEQFF.